This passage covers 17 T cell receptor beta chains from one sample sequenced in a study of CD8 T cells in ankylosing spondylitis. General observations from the study: Seemingly characteristic of ankylosing spondylitis blood was a TCR beta motif consisting of under ten highly homologous variants.

From the 5' RACE reads, TCRdb called clonotypes with MiXCR, one entry per CDR3 protein. The table has 400,000 to 450,000 distinct CDR3 sequences, 15% to 20% seen once. Their cognate antigens are unknown. The sequencing sample was made of blood, either unsorted or a sorted T cell fraction (not recorded which). The receptors come from a male donor with ankylosing spondylitis.

In its sample, this clonotype was seen many times. The rearrangement uses TRBV10-3 and TRBJ2-2, with D perhaps given as TRBD1 or TRBD2 (5 bases each). The CDR3 contains 14 residues. The V end lost 8 bases, the J end lost 1 base, and 11 bases lay between the germline ends. Germline CDR1 reads ENHRY; CDR2 reads SYGVKD. CDR3: CAIGGRENTGELFF. CDR3 DNA: TGTGCCATCGGGGGACGGGAGAACACCGGGGAGCTGTTTTTT.

In its sample, this clonotype was seen a few times. The chain has TRBV20-1 and TRBJ2-3; D is tentatively TRBD1 or TRBD2 (5 bases each). This CDR3 is 15 amino acids long. The V gene's germline CDR1 is DFQATT and CDR2 SNEGSKA (reference sequence). Trimming removed 1 base at V and 2 bases at J, with 13 bases between. The CDR3: CSARGWSGATDTQYF. The DNA for the CDR3 is TGCAGTGCTAGAGGGTGGTCCGGGGCCACAGATACGCAGTATTTT.

The chain uses TRBV19 and TRBJ2-1; 14 nucleotides align to TRBD2. Germline CDR1 is LNHDA and CDR2 is SQIVND (reference sequence). The CDR3 totals 17 residues. The V gene end was trimmed by 5 bases and the J gene end by 3 bases; junction bases not matched to a gene: 6. As DNA, the CDR3 is TGTGCCAGTAGTGCCGGGACTAGCGGGGGCAGCTACAATGAGCAGTTCTTC. Amino acids: CASSAGTSGGSYNEQFF.

The gene calls are TRBV28 and TRBJ1-2; 12 positions match TRBD1. The CDR3 contains 16 residues. The V gene's germline CDR1 is MDHEN and CDR2 SYDVKM. V dropped 3 bases and J dropped 4; count of bases not matched to a gene: 6. The CDR3 here is CASSFGTGGMGYGYTF. The DNA of the CDR3 is TGTGCCAGCAGTTTCGGGACAGGGGGCATGGGCTATGGCTACACCTTC.

This clonotype was counted ten times or more. V gene TRBV12-3 or TRBV12-4 combines with J gene TRBJ1-1; D call uncertain. V was pared by 6 bases and J by 5 bases, with 7 bases between. This CDR3 spans 11 amino acids. The DNA of the CDR3 is TGTGCCAGCAGCTTCGGGACTGAAGCTTTCTTT. As protein: CASSFGTEAFF.

The chain is built from TRBV3-1 and TRBJ1-1; 9 bases agree with TRBD1. Germline V CDR1 and CDR2: LGHDT, YNNKEL (reference sequence). CDR3 length equals 16 residues. V lost 2 bases and J lost 2; bases outside the gene matches: 6. CDR3 region: CASSQRGQGINTEAFF. CDR3 in DNA: TGTGCCAGCAGCCAACGGGGACAGGGAATCAACACTGAAGCTTTCTTT.

The gene calls are TRBV6-2 or TRBV6-3 and TRBJ2-7; 8 bases align to TRBD2. The CDR3 contains 16 residues. Germline loops: CDR1 MNHEY, CDR2 SVGEGT. The V gene end was trimmed by 8 bases and the J gene end by 7 bases; junction bases not matched to a gene: 19. This chain's CDR3 is CASGARGAKLSTEQYF. CDR3 DNA: TGTGCCAGCGGTGCGCGGGGGGCCAAACTCTCTACGGAGCAGTACTTC.

This clonotype was recorded many times. V usage is TRBV24-1 and J usage is TRBJ2-1; 11 nucleotides line up with TRBD2. V lost 1 base, J lost 0 bases, and 7 bases stayed unmatched. CDR3 length equals 19 residues. Germline V CDR1 and CDR2: KGHDR, SFDVKD. The CDR3 DNA reads TGTGCCACCAGTGATTTCCGGCTAGCGGGAGGAGGCTCCTACAATGAGCAGTTCTTC. Its translation: CATSDFRLAGGGSYNEQFF.

The rearrangement links TRBV24-1 to TRBJ1-2, with D possibly TRBD1 on 5 matching bases. V dropped 1 base and J dropped 0 bases, with 17 bases sitting between them. In germline, CDR1 is KGHDR, CDR2 SFDVKD. The CDR3 is 18 residues long. CDR3: CATSDFSRRGRANYGYTF. The CDR3 nucleotides read TGTGCCACCAGTGATTTTAGTAGAAGGGGAAGGGCTAACTATGGCTACACCTTC.

This clonotype was seen many times. This chain uses TRBV11-2 with TRBJ2-1, with TRBD1 identical over 9 bases. Germline CDR1 reads SGHAT; CDR2 reads FQNNGV. The ends lost 0 bases at V and 8 bases at J; junction bases unmatched: 5. The CDR3 runs to 15 residues. The CDR3 nucleotides read TGTGCCAGCAGCTTAGATGGGACAGGGTTCGATGAGCAGTTCTTC. Translated: CASSLDGTGFDEQFF.

The chain has TRBV3-1 and TRBJ2-3, with 12 bases matching TRBD2. The CDR3 totals 13 residues. Germline values: CDR1 LGHDT, CDR2 YNNKEL (reference sequence). J was trimmed by 14 bases and V by 2 bases; bases with no gene match: 5. CDR3: CASSQSSGGALYF. CDR3 sequence (DNA): TGTGCCAGCAGCCAATCTAGCGGGGGGGCCCTGTATTTT.

This clonotype was recorded many times. The chain employs TRBV12-3 or TRBV12-4 and TRBJ2-1; 9 nucleotides agree with TRBD2. The ends lost 7 bases at V and 7 bases at J; junction bases unmatched: 14. CDR3 length equals 16 residues. CDR3 coding DNA: TGTGCCAGCACCCTAGCTAGCGGGAAGCCACGGAATGAGCAGTTCTTC. Amino acids: CASTLASGKPRNEQFF.

Concerning this clonotype: The junction departs from germline at one end; a sequencing error may be responsible. The chain carries TRBV3-1 and TRBJ2-4; D ambiguous. Germline CDR1 and CDR2: LGHDT and YNNKEL (reference sequence). The CDR3 sequence is 17 residues long. CDR3 in amino acids: CACSQDARGYGKNIQYF. The DNA for the CDR3 is TGTGCCTGCAGCCAGGACGCGCGTGGGTACGGCAAAAACATTCAGTACTTC.

The CDR3 sequence is CASSADPVYNSPLHF. Here the CDR3 DNA reads TGTGCCAGCAGCGCGGACCCCGTCTATAATTCACCCCTCCACTTT. The J gene is TRBJ1-6, the V gene TRBV9; D is unresolved. Trimming removed 3 bases from V and 3 bases from J, with 10 bases in between. This CDR3 is built from 15 residues. Germline V gene lookup returns CDR1 SGDLS and CDR2 YYNGEE.

The table lists this clonotype with a few counts. V is TRBV4-1 and J is TRBJ2-5; 8 nucleotides line up with TRBD2. Trimming cost V 2 bases and J 5 bases; bases outside gene matches: 10. The germline gives CDR1 MGHRA, CDR2 YSYEKL. The CDR3 length is 16 residues. Here the CDR3 reads CASSQPGTRRGETQYF. CDR3 DNA sequence: TGCGCCAGCAGCCAACCCGGGACTAGGCGGGGCGAGACCCAGTACTTC.

The V call is TRBV20-1, the J call TRBJ1-1; D is ambiguous. This CDR3 is 12 amino acids long. Trimming pared 1 base from V and 7 bases from J, leaving 10 bases between. CDR1 and CDR2 (germline): DFQATT, SNEGSKA (reference sequence). CDR3 amino acids: CSARAGQLEAFF. CDR3 sequence (DNA): TGCAGTGCTAGAGCTGGGCAACTTGAAGCTTTCTTT.

V usage is TRBV25-1 and J usage is TRBJ2-1; possibly TRBD2 for D (6 bases). The CDR3 has 17 amino acids. Trimming left V 1 base short and J 2 bases short, with 15 bases between. CDR1 and CDR2 from the germline V gene are MGHDK and SYGVNS. In DNA, the CDR3 is TGTGCCAGCAGTGAATGGGTTGGTAGCGGAACCTACAATGAGCAGTTCTTC. Protein product: CASSEWVGSGTYNEQFF.